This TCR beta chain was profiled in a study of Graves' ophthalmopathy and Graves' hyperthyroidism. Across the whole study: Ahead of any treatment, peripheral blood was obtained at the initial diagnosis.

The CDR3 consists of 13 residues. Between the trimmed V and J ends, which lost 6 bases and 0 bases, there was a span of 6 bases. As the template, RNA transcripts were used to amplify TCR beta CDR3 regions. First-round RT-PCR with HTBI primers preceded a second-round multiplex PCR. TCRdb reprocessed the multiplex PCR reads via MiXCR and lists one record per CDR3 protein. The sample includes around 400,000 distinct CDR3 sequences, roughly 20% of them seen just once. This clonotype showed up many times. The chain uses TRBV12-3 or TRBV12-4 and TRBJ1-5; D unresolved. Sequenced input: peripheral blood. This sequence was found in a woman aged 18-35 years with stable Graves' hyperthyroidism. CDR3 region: CASRENSNQPQHF. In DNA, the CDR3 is TGTGCCAGCAGGGAAAATAGCAATCAGCCCCAGCATTTT.